This TCR beta chain derives from a study of T-cell memory formation after mild COVID-19. V lost 7 bases, J lost 2 bases, and 17 bases stayed unmatched. Looked up from germline, CDR1 is SGHDT and CDR2 is YYEEEE. This CDR3 has 17 amino acids. TCRdb processed the 5' RACE reads anew with MiXCR; each CDR3 protein has one entry. This table holds about 190,000 distinct CDR3 sequences, about 16% found once. The sequenced sample consisted of PBMCs or a T cell subset sorted from them (not recorded which). This TCR came from an adult woman who had mild COVID-19 (a few samples of this study predate the infection). Cell type and time point are not known. The V and J genes are TRBV5-6 and TRBJ2-5, with TRBD1 identical over 7 bases. The CDR3 loop reads CASGNTWARDRQETQYF. CDR3 sequence (DNA): TGTGCCAGCGGAAATACCTGGGCCCGGGACAGACAAGAGACCCAGTACTTC.